The subject of this entry is one T cell receptor beta chain. The antigen is undetermined. The data were obtained in a study of OX40 agonist ivuxolimab in advanced cancers. Whole-study context: People who had prior anti-PD-1, anti-PD-L1 or anti-CTLA-4 therapy could take part, and 40% had some.

This CDR3 region has 15 residues. Looked up from germline, CDR1 is SGHDT and CDR2 is YYEEEE. V was pared by 1 base and J by 3 bases, with 14 bases between. Clones were sequenced by immunoSEQ multiplex PCR, and TCRdb holds only the in-frame ones, with some missing. Among over 95,000 clones, 95% to 96% were seen once, and the ten largest hold around 2%. The study's findings and limits: Expanded peripheral T cells had an undetermined antigen specificity.

This sequence originates from an adult with an advanced solid tumor such as melanoma, head and neck, liver or kidney cancer. The V and J genes are TRBV5-6 and TRBJ2-7, with D perhaps TRBD1 or TRBD2 (5 bases each). The material was CD4+ or CD8+ T cells sorted from blood, obtained in a trial of the OX40 agonist ivuxolimab. CDR3 sequence reads: CASSLSTGLFYEQYF. CDR3 DNA: TGTGCCAGCAGCTTGAGTACGGGGCTTTTCTACGAGCAGTACTTC.